The entry below gives a single T cell receptor beta chain sequence along with its context. Its cognate antigen is unknown. The CDR3 runs 13 residues. The germline V and J ends were trimmed by 3 bases and 6 bases, with 12 bases remaining between them. Germline V gene sequence: CDR1 LNHDA, CDR2 SQIVND (reference sequence). This entry belongs to a study of cytomegalovirus exposure and HLA in healthy donors. In the study overall: The approximately 130 validation repertoires and the approximately 700 first-cohort repertoires shared a platform, a later analysis reported. Study-wide results and caveats: The finding came from a later analysis; first-cohort TCR clusters tended to co-occur in the roughly 110 validation repertoires. In vitro checks showed that three CMV-associated chains really do target CMV antigens. Researchers catalogued some 160 TCR beta chains as cytomegalovirus-associated.

TCRdb's copy holds only in-frame clones and misses some; the assay was immunoSEQ multiplex PCR. The data contain 100,000 to 150,000 clones, about 88% of them seen just once; the ten biggest clones take up 1.4% to 1.5%. Specimen: PBMCs. This sequence was found in a young man in good health and CMV-seronegative. The rearrangement joins TRBV19 to TRBJ2-7, with TRBD2 as a possible D gene (6 bases). CDR3 amino acids: CASSMEGESEQYF. CDR3 nucleotides: TGTGCCAGTAGTATGGAGGGAGAATCCGAGCAGTACTTC.